Presented here are 21 T cell receptor beta chains from one specimen sequenced in a study of T cells in Graves' hyperthyroidism and ophthalmopathy. Amplified regions were TCR beta CDR3 sequences from RNA transcripts. First-round RT-PCR targeting the TCR CDR3 was performed with the HTBI primer set. In TCRdb, the multiplex PCR reads were re-called with MiXCR into one record per CDR3 protein. The sample consists of fewer than 350,000 distinct CDR3 sequences, 15% to 20% of them appearing once. The sample taken for sequencing was blood. These receptors were taken from a woman between 35 and 50 years old with Graves' ophthalmopathy.

This clonotype occurred many times. V is TRBV4-1 and J is TRBJ1-2; TRBD1 might be the D (6 bases). The CDR3 consists of 17 residues. Germline V CDR1 and CDR2: MGHRA, YSYEKL. Deletions cut 4 bases from V and 2 bases from J, with 20 bases between. As DNA, the CDR3 is TGCGCCAGCAGCCTAACAGGCCCGATCAGGGGCAACTATGGCTACACCTTC. Its protein product is CASSLTGPIRGNYGYTF.

The gene calls are TRBV6-2 or TRBV6-3 and TRBJ2-2; tentatively, D is TRBD2 (5 bases). The CDR3 consists of 16 residues. CDR1 is MNHEY and CDR2 is SVGEGT in the germline V gene. V was shortened by 1 base and J by 0 bases, with 9 bases between the two germline ends. CDR3 loop: CASSYYVATNTGELFF. For the CDR3, the DNA is TGTGCCAGCAGTTACTACGTAGCGACGAACACCGGGGAGCTGTTTTTT.

This clonotype has only one observation. DNA for the CDR3: TGTGCCAGTAGTATTACTAGCCAACGCGAGCAGTACTTC. Translated: CASSITSQREQYF. The chain uses TRBV19 and TRBJ2-7; D is possibly TRBD2 (6 bases). There are 13 residues in the CDR3. Trimming left V 3 bases short and J 6 bases short, with 12 bases between. Germline CDR1 and CDR2: LNHDA and SQIVND (reference sequence). The variable domain in full, completed from reference TRBV19 and TRBJ2-7, reads DGGITQSPKYLFRKEGQNVTLSCEQNLNHDAMYWYRQDPGQGLRLIYYSQIVNDFQKGDIAEGYSVSREKKESFPLTVTSAQKNPTAFYLCASSITSQREQYFGPGTRLTVT.

This clonotype came up many times. The chain joins TRBV12-3 or TRBV12-4 to TRBJ2-6, with 10 nucleotides matching TRBD2. V dropped 4 bases and J dropped 2; count of bases not matched to a gene: 5. The CDR3 totals 17 residues. CDR3 sequence reads: CASSSPGTSAGANVLTF. In DNA form, the CDR3 reads TGTGCCAGCAGTTCTCCCGGGACTAGCGCTGGGGCCAACGTCCTGACTTTC.

This clonotype was recorded many times. V is TRBV12-3 or TRBV12-4 and J is TRBJ2-5; TRBD1 agrees at 9 bases. The CDR3 runs to 16 residues. The ends lost 6 bases at V and 3 bases at J; junction bases unmatched: 11. In DNA form, the CDR3 reads TGTGCCAGCAGCCCCCACGGGACAGGGCTCGAAGAGACCCAGTACTTC. It is translated as CASSPHGTGLEETQYF.

In its sample, this clonotype was seen a few times. This chain's CDR3 is CASSTHLGGFGNTIYF. Written as DNA, the CDR3 is TGTGCCAGCAGTACCCACCTTGGGGGATTTGGAAACACCATATATTTT. The rearrangement joins TRBV6-1 to TRBJ1-3, with D maybe TRBD1 (5 bases). This CDR3 region has 16 residues. Germline V gene lookup returns CDR1 MNHNS and CDR2 SASEGT. V lost 5 bases and J lost 3, with 17 bases in between.

This clonotype occurred many times. The chain links TRBV7-2 to TRBJ1-2, with D possibly matching TRBD1 (6 bases). Germline V gene data show CDR1 as SGHTA and CDR2 as FQGNSA. Deletions cut 2 bases from V and 5 bases from J, with 9 bases between. The CDR3 runs 13 residues. As DNA, the CDR3 is TGTGCCAGCAGCTTACCCAGGGGATATGGCTACACCTTC. Translating gives CASSLPRGYGYTF.

This clonotype was picked up many times. The V call is TRBV28, the J call TRBJ1-1; D uncertain. Germline CDR1 and CDR2: MDHEN and SYDVKM. V dropped 7 bases and J dropped 1 base, with 10 bases sitting between them. CDR3 length: 13 amino acids. In DNA, the CDR3 is TGTGCCAGCACCCGACGTGGGAACACTGAAGCTTTCTTT. The encoded protein is CASTRRGNTEAFF.

The rearrangement joins TRBV2 to TRBJ1-6; D remains ambiguous. Germline V gene data show CDR1 as SNHLY and CDR2 as FYNNEI. The CDR3 has 15 residues. V shed 3 bases and J shed 11 bases, with 17 bases lying between them. The DNA for the CDR3 is TGTGCCAGCAGTGATTTTGGGTCCTTAGGAACACCCCTCCACTTT. Its protein product is CASSDFGSLGTPLHF.

Ten or more counts support this clonotype. V and J are TRBV27 and TRBJ2-2, with TRBD2 matching 13 bases. CDR1 is MNHEY and CDR2 is SMNVEV in the germline V gene (reference sequence). The CDR3 runs to 20 residues. Unmatched junction bases numbered 18, after V lost 7 bases and J lost 4 bases. Here the CDR3 DNA reads TGTGCCAGCAAGTTGTCGGGACTAGCGGGACAGTGGGCTGGCACCGGGGAGCTGTTTTTT. Amino acids: CASKLSGLAGQWAGTGELFF.

This clonotype was seen many times. The genes are TRBV30 and TRBJ2-5; D may correspond to TRBD1 or TRBD2 (5 bases each). Germline assignment: CDR1 GTSNPN and CDR2 SVGIG (reference sequence). The CDR3 has 14 residues. V dropped 3 bases and J dropped 5 bases, with 16 bases sitting between them. CDR3 residues: CAWRSGTGWETQYF. The CDR3 region has the DNA TGTGCCTGGAGATCCGGGACGGGGTGGGAGACCCAGTACTTC. Based on the CDR3 plus reference TRBV30 and TRBJ2-5, the full variable domain is SQTIHQWPATLVQPVGSPLSLECTVEGTSNPNLYWYRQAAGRGLQLLFYSVGIGQISSEVPQNLSASRPQDRQFILSSKKLLLSDSGFYLCAWRSGTGWETQYFGPGTRLLVL.

This clonotype was counted at least ten times. The chain uses TRBV20-1 and TRBJ1-1; 9 bases map to TRBD1. Trimming at V came to 7 bases and at J to 4 bases, leaving 7 bases not matched to a gene. The CDR3 covers 13 residues. The V gene's germline CDR1 is DFQATT and CDR2 SNEGSKA (reference sequence). The CDR3 DNA is TGCAGTGTAAGGGACAGGGATACCACTGAAGCTTTCTTT. Protein product: CSVRDRDTTEAFF.

This clonotype was seen at least ten times. The V and J genes are TRBV5-1 and TRBJ2-6; 7 nucleotides align to TRBD2. The germline V gene encodes CDR1 SGHRS and CDR2 YFSETQ. The trim removed 0 bases at V and 9 bases at J, leaving 9 bases unmatched. The CDR3 extends over 16 amino acids. The CDR3 nucleotides read TGCGCCAGCAGCTTGGAGGGAGGGTATCGTGTCAACGTCCTGACTTTC. Encoded protein: CASSLEGGYRVNVLTF.

This clonotype was found many times. The chain recombines TRBV12-3 or TRBV12-4 with TRBJ2-6; D remains unclear. V was cut by 6 bases and J by 6 bases, with 9 bases left in between. This CDR3 contains 13 residues. CDR3 region: CASRSREANVLTF. The CDR3 region has the DNA TGTGCCAGCAGGTCTCGTGAGGCCAACGTCCTGACTTTC.

The gene calls are TRBV6-1 and TRBJ1-6; no definite D call. V lost 2 bases, J lost 6 bases, and 8 bases lay in between. There are 14 residues in the CDR3. The germline gives CDR1 MNHNS, CDR2 SASEGT. CDR3 in DNA: TGTGCCAGCAGTGAAAGGGCACCTAATTCACCCCTCCACTTT. Residues: CASSERAPNSPLHF.

This clonotype was counted many times. This chain uses TRBV12-3 or TRBV12-4 with TRBJ2-3; D gene unclear. The V gene lost 3 bases and the J gene lost 6 bases, with 7 bases spanning the gap. This CDR3 spans 12 amino acids. As DNA, the CDR3 is TGTGCCAGCAGTTTCCCGTTGGATACGCAGTATTTT. It encodes CASSFPLDTQYF.

This clonotype showed up many times. The chain has TRBV20-1 and TRBJ2-5; tentative D call: TRBD1 (6 bases). The germline V and J ends were trimmed by 3 bases and 2 bases, with 10 bases remaining between them. The CDR3 extends over 13 amino acids. Germline V CDR1 and CDR2: DFQATT, SNEGSKA (reference sequence). The CDR3 DNA reads as TGCAGTGCTAGGTTAGGGGGACAAGAGACCCAGTACTTC. This gives the protein CSARLGGQETQYF.

To note about this clonotype: A read error may produce the germline difference seen at one junction end. This chain's CDR3 is CASIRGSYEQSF. Written as DNA, the CDR3 is TGTGCCAGCATTAGGGGGTCCTACGAGCAGTCCTTC. This chain connects TRBV6-5 to TRBJ2-7; maybe TRBD1 (6 bases). Germline V gene lookup returns CDR1 MNHEY and CDR2 SVGAGI. The CDR3 consists of 12 residues.

This clonotype was counted at least ten times. The rearrangement joins TRBV7-2 to TRBJ2-7; 9 bases are shared with TRBD1. Germline trimming cut 8 bases from V and 1 base from J; bases unmatched to any gene: 6. In germline, CDR1 is SGHTA, CDR2 FQGNSA. The CDR3 runs to 14 residues. CDR3 protein: CASVTGTGSYEQYF. CDR3 DNA sequence: TGTGCCAGCGTAACCGGGACAGGGTCCTACGAGCAGTACTTC.

The sample holds many counts of this clonotype. The chain couples TRBV5-5 to TRBJ2-5, with 8 bases lining up with TRBD1. This CDR3 has 16 residues. V shed 0 bases and J 3 bases; nucleotides not matched to a gene: 7. The V gene's germline CDR1 is SGHKS and CDR2 YYEKEE (reference sequence). Written as DNA, the CDR3 is TGTGCCAGCAGCTTGGTGGGGCGGACAGGGAAAGAGACCCAGTACTTC. Amino acids: CASSLVGRTGKETQYF.

The chain links TRBV12-5 to TRBJ1-1; D is ambiguous. This CDR3 region has 12 residues. Trimming shortened V by 4 bases and J by 7 bases, and 10 bases separated the two germline ends. Germline CDR1 and CDR2: LGHNT and FRNRAP. CDR3 loop: CASGYEPNEAFF. CDR3 bases: TGTGCTAGTGGTTACGAACCCAATGAAGCTTTCTTT.